A selection of T cell receptor beta chains follows, all from one sample in a study of blood T cell repertoires in COVID-19. Sequencing used immunoSEQ multiplex PCR; TCRdb keeps in-frame clones, though not all of them. In the table there are approximately 62,000 clones, approximately 80% of which are singletons. Sample: peripheral blood. All receptors derive from a man older than 75 with acute or convalescent COVID-19. Each CDR3 is given with its conserved first and last residue. The order of the fields is clone size, D gene, V gene, J gene, CDR3 DNA, CDR3 protein. The D gene is left open where the match is weak. Size tells how often a clone was seen (once, few, many) or the class of an expanded clone, and some rows leave it out.

>NA|NA|TRBV5-1|TRBJ1-1
TGCGCCAGCAGCAGCGGCGGAGGGTACACTGAAGCTTTCTTT
CASSSGGGYTEAFF
>once|NA|TRBV7-3|TRBJ1-2
TGTGCCAGCAGCAATGGGCGGGACGGGAGCTACACCTTC
CASSNGRDGSYTF
>few|NA|TRBV19|TRBJ2-1
TGTGCCAGTAGTATACAGGGTTCCTACAATGAGCAGTTCTTC
CASSIQGSYNEQFF
>NA|TRBD1|TRBV3-1/TRBV3-2|TRBJ2-7
TGTGCCAGCAGCAGACAGGGGCGCGAGCAGTACTTC
CASSRQGREQYF
>NA|TRBD2|TRBV7-3|TRBJ2-2
TGCGCCAGCAAGCGGGGGGGCAGCACCGGGGAGCTGTTTTTT
CASKRGGSTGELFF
>NA|TRBD2|TRBV18|TRBJ2-3
TGTGCCAGCTCACCACAAGGACTAGCGGGGGGCACAGATACGCAGTATTTT
CASSPQGLAGGTDTQYF
>NA|TRBD2|TRBV7-3|TRBJ2-7
TGTGCCAGCCACAGGGACCCTCGGACTAGCTTCTCCTACGAGCAGTACTTC
CASHRDPRTSFSYEQYF
>NA|NA|TRBV7-3|TRBJ1-1
TGTGCCAGCAGCCTTAACTATAACACTGAAGCTTTCTTT
CASSLNYNTEAFF
>NA|TRBD2|TRBV7-9|TRBJ2-2
TGTGCCAGCAGCTTCGTCCCGGGACTAGTCTCCGGGGAGCTGTTTTTT
CASSFVPGLVSGELFF
>NA|TRBD2|TRBV10-1|TRBJ2-3
TGCGCCAGCAGTGTCAGCGGGGGTCCAGATACGCAGTATTTT
CASSVSGGPDTQYF
>NA|NA|TRBV3-1/TRBV3-2|TRBJ2-5
TGTGCCAGCAGCCGAGAGCGGGTGGAGACCCAGTACTTC
CASSRERVETQYF
>NA|TRBD1|TRBV24-1|TRBJ2-1
TGTGCCACCAGTGATCCGGGACAGGGTACTTCTGAGCAGTTCTTC
CATSDPGQGTSEQFF
>NA|NA|TRBV11-3|TRBJ1-1
TGTGCCAGCAGCACCTTGGGAGACACTGAAGCTTTCTTT
CASSTLGDTEAFF
>NA|NA|TRBV7-2|TRBJ2-3
TGTGCCAGCAGCCCCCGACAGAGTCGCACAGATACGCAGTATTTT
CASSPRQSRTDTQYF
>NA|TRBD1|TRBV6-2/TRBV6-3|TRBJ1-1
TGTGCCAGCAGTTACCGCCAGGACAGGGGGGGCACTGAAGCTTTCTTT
CASSYRQDRGGTEAFF
>once|TRBD1|TRBV7-7|TRBJ1-1
TGTGCTAGCAGCTCCCGCCAGGGGGCGAGGGGGGGAACTGAAGCTTTCTTT
CASSSRQGARGGTEAFF
>NA|NA|TRBV7-9|TRBJ1-5
TGTGCCAGCAGCTTGGGGCGTGATCAGCCCCAGCATTTT
CASSLGRDQPQHF
>few|TRBD1|TRBV6-2/TRBV6-3|TRBJ2-3
TGTGCCAGCAGTTACCCGACAGGGGGGACGCAGTATTTT
CASSYPTGGTQYF
>NA|TRBD2|TRBV12-3/TRBV12-4|TRBJ2-3
TGTGCCAGCAGTTGGACTAGCTCAGATACGCAGTATTTT
CASSWTSSDTQYF
>NA|NA|TRBV3-1/TRBV3-2|TRBJ2-2
TGTGCCAGCAGCCCCATAATAATAGGGGGTACGAACACCGGGGAGCTGTTTTTT
CASSPIIIGGTNTGELFF
>NA|NA|TRBV5-1|TRBJ2-1
TGCGCCAGCAGCTTGGTACGTGGGGGGGCCGGGTTTGGACACAATGAGCAGTTCTTC
CASSLVRGGAGFGHNEQFF
>NA|NA|TRBV19|TRBJ2-1
TGTGCCAGTAGTTCCTCCGAGGCCGTCAGAAGGAATGAGCAGTTCTTC
CASSSSEAVRRNEQFF
>NA|NA|TRBV30|TRBJ1-4
TGTGCCTGGAAGACAGGCCGTTCCCTGTTTTTT
CAWKTGRSLFF
>NA|NA|TRBV19|TRBJ2-2
TGTGCCAGTAGTCTCCAGGGCGCCTACACCGGGGAGCTGTTTTTT
CASSLQGAYTGELFF
>NA|TRBD1|TRBV19|TRBJ1-2
TGTGCCAGTAGGCAATTCTCCGGGACAGTTGGCTACACCTTC
CASRQFSGTVGYTF
>NA|TRBD1|TRBV11-2|TRBJ2-1
TGTGCCAGCAGCTCCCGGACAGGGCGCTACAATGAGCAGTTCTTC
CASSSRTGRYNEQFF
>NA|TRBD1|TRBV19|TRBJ1-1
TGTGCCAGTAGTATAGGGACAGGCACTGAAGCTTTCTTT
CASSIGTGTEAFF
>NA|TRBD2|TRBV7-2|TRBJ2-2
TGTGCCAGCAGTTATAGCGGGGGAAGAACCGGGGAGCTGTTTTTT
CASSYSGGRTGELFF
>NA|NA|TRBV7-8|TRBJ1-1
TGTGCCAGCAGCTTGTACCGCAATCAGGGGTCTGAAGCTTTCTTT
CASSLYRNQGSEAFF
>NA|TRBD1|TRBV4-1|TRBJ2-7
TGCGCCAGCAGCCTATTAACAGGGGGCGCGTCCTCCTACGAGCAGTACTTC
CASSLLTGGASSYEQYF
>once|TRBD1|TRBV10-2|TRBJ1-2
TGCGCCAGCAGTGGGACAGGGGGGAATAACTATGGCTACACCTTC
CASSGTGGNNYGYTF
>NA|NA|TRBV6-1|TRBJ2-3
TGTGCCAGCAGTGCCGGCCGGGACAAAAGCACAGATACGCAGTATTTT
CASSAGRDKSTDTQYF
>NA|NA|TRBV3-1/TRBV3-2|TRBJ1-2
TGTGCCAGCAGCCAGGCAGGGCTGCCCTATGGCTACACCTTC
CASSQAGLPYGYTF
>NA|NA|TRBV14|TRBJ1-1
TGTGCCAGCTCATTACAGGGTGGTAGGACTGAAGCTTTCTTT
CASSLQGGRTEAFF
>NA|NA|TRBV6-5|TRBJ2-5
TGTGCCAGCAGTTACTCAAGGGGAGAGACCCAGTACTTC
CASSYSRGETQYF
>NA|NA|TRBV2|TRBJ2-7
TGTGCCAGCAGTGGGGCAGGACAGAACCTCTACGAGCAGTACTTC
CASSGAGQNLYEQYF
>NA|NA|TRBV6-1|TRBJ1-2
TGTGCCAGCAGTGAAATCGGCGGGGGGGGATCCTATGGCTACACCTTC
CASSEIGGGGSYGYTF
>NA|NA|TRBV7-2|TRBJ2-5
TGTGCCAGCAGCTTAAGTGCCACTGGCGGCCAAGAGACCCAGTACTTC
CASSLSATGGQETQYF
>NA|TRBD2|TRBV12-5|TRBJ2-3
TGTGCTAGTGGTTCGGGACTAGCGGGTTCCACAGATACGCAGTATTTT
CASGSGLAGSTDTQYF
>NA|TRBD1|TRBV3-1/TRBV3-2|TRBJ1-6
TGTGCCAGCAGCCAAGGGACAGGGATGTCACCCCTCCACTTT
CASSQGTGMSPLHF
>few|NA|TRBV2|TRBJ1-4
TGTGCCAGCAGCCCGACAGCGCCTAATGAAAAACTGTTTTTT
CASSPTAPNEKLFF
>once|TRBD1|TRBV27|TRBJ1-1
TGTGCCAGCAGTTTAGACAGGGACTACACTGAAGCTTTCTTT
CASSLDRDYTEAFF
>NA|TRBD2|TRBV5-1|TRBJ2-3
TGCGCCAGCAGCTTTCTCGGGACTAGTGCAGATACGCAGTATTTT
CASSFLGTSADTQYF
>NA|TRBD1|TRBV12-5|TRBJ1-1
TGTGCTAGTGGTTTGGTAGTTCGGCAGGGGGCTGCTGAAGCTTTCTTT
CASGLVVRQGAAEAFF
>NA|TRBD2|TRBV5-8|TRBJ2-7
TGTGCCAGCAGCTTGGTGTCGGGACTAGAGTACTTC
CASSLVSGLEYF
>NA|NA|TRBV2|TRBJ1-6
TGTGCCAGCAGTGTTCCCCCGGGGGTGAGCTCCTATAATTCACCCCTCCACTTT
CASSVPPGVSSYNSPLHF
>NA|TRBD1|TRBV4-1|TRBJ2-1
TGCGCCAGCAGCCCTTGGGACAGACAAAACCTGTGGGATGAGCAGTTCTTC
CASSPWDRQNLWDEQFF
>NA|TRBD1|TRBV5-1|TRBJ2-7
TGCGCCAGCAGCTTGGGACAGGGGGCTTACGAGCAGTACTTC
CASSLGQGAYEQYF
>NA|NA|TRBV7-9|TRBJ2-7
TGTGCCAGCAGCCCGACTAGCTACGAGCAGTACTTC
CASSPTSYEQYF
>few|TRBD1|TRBV7-9|TRBJ1-5
TGTGCCAGCAGCTTATACCCGACAGGGGGAATCAATCAGCCCCAGCATTTT
CASSLYPTGGINQPQHF
>NA|NA|TRBV2|TRBJ2-5
TGTGCCAGCAGTGGAGATGTCGATGAGACCCAGTACTTC
CASSGDVDETQYF
>NA|TRBD1|TRBV29-1|TRBJ1-2
TGCAGCGTTGACCTAAGGGGCACAGGGGAAAGGGGCTACACCTTC
CSVDLRGTGERGYTF
>NA|NA|TRBV30|TRBJ2-5
TGTGCCTGGAGTGTACGGAGGCAAGAGACCCAGTACTTC
CAWSVRRQETQYF
>NA|NA|TRBV11-3|TRBJ2-5
TGTGCCAGCAGCACAGGAGAGCGACGAGAGACCCAGTACTTC
CASSTGERRETQYF
>NA|NA|TRBV24-1|TRBJ1-5
TGTGCCACCAGTGAGCGAAACGGAGGGGCCCAGCATTTT
CATSERNGGAQHF